This TCR beta chain was retrieved from a study of regulatory T cells in long-lasting Graves disease. About the research overall: Graves' patients who were just diagnosed had used antithyroid drugs for under 3 months.

Germline lookup yields CDR1 MNHNS and CDR2 SASEGT. CDR3 size: 15 residues. V lost 3 bases and J lost 7; bases outside the gene matches: 7. HTBI primers from iRepertoire and Arm-PCR of CDR3 regions yielded the TCR beta libraries. As originally analysed: Across the samples, identification revealed around 65 TRBV and about 15 TRBJ segments. One entry per CDR3 protein results from TCRdb running MiXCR on the multiplex PCR reads. These V and J calls derive from TCRdb rather than the authors' analysis. Of hundreds of thousands of distinct CDR3 sequences listed, roughly 15% were seen once; the top ten hold 18%. The time point: newly diagnosed GD, antithyroid drugs for less than 3 months. Extracted RNA from PBMCs served as the source of the TCR library. These same records also appear under a second study, on T cells in Graves' hyperthyroidism and ophthalmopathy. Per that study: Clonotypes that were expanded in thyroid above 0.001 mostly appeared in blood too.

This chain uses TRBV6-1 with TRBJ2-1; TRBD2 matches 9 bases. The sequence was obtained from a woman in her 30s with Graves disease. Material: peripheral blood mononuclear cells (PBMCs), obtained at new diagnosis, from a patient treated with antithyroid drugs. The CDR3 DNA reads TGTGCCAGCAGTGATAGCGGGAGCACGTGGAATGAGCAGTTCTTC. Translating gives CASSDSGSTWNEQFF.